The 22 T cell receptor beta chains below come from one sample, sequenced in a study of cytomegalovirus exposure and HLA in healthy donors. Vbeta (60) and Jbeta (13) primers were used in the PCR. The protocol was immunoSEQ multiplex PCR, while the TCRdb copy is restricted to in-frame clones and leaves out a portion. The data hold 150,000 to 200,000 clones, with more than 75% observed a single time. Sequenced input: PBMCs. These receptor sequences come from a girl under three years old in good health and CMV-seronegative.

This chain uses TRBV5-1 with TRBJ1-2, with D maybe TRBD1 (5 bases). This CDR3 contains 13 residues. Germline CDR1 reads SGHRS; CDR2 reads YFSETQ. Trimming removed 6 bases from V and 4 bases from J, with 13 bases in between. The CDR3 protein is CASKGAGFYGYTF. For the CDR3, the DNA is TGCGCCAGCAAAGGGGCGGGGTTCTATGGCTACACCTTC.

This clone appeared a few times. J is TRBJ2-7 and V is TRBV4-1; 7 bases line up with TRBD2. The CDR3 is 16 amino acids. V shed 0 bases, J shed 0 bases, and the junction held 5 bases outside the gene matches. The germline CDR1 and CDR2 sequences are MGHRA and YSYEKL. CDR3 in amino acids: CASSQEGGWPSYEQYF. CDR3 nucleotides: TGCGCCAGCAGCCAAGAGGGGGGGTGGCCCTCCTACGAGCAGTACTTC.

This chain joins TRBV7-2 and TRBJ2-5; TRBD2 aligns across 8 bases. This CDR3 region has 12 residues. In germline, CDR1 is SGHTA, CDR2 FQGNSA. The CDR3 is CALYSGEETQYF. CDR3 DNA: TGTGCGCTGTATAGCGGGGAAGAGACCCAGTACTTC.

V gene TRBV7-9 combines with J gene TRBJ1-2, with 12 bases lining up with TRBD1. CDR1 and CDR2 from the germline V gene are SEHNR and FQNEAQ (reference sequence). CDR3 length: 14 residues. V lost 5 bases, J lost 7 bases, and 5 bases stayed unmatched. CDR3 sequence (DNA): TGTGCCAGCAGCCGGGACAGGGGGCCGAGTGGCTACACCTTC. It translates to CASSRDRGPSGYTF.

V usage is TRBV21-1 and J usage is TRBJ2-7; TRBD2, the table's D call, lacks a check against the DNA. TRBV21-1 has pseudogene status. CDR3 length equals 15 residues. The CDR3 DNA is TGTGCCAGATCACAAGGGACTAGCCGAACCTACGAGCAGTACTTC. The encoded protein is CARSQGTSRTYEQYF.

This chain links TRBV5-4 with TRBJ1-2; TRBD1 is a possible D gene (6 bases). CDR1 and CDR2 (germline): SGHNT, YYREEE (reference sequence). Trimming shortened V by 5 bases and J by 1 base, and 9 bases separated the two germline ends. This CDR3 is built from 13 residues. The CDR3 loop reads CASSPDSNYGYTF. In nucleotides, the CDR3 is TGTGCCAGCAGTCCGGACAGTAACTATGGCTACACCTTC.

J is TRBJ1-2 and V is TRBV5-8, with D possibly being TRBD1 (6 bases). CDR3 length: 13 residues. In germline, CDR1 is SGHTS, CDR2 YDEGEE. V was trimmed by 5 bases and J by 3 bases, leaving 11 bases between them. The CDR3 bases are TGTGCCAGCAGGAATCAGGGGTACTATGGCTACACCTTC. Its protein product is CASRNQGYYGYTF.

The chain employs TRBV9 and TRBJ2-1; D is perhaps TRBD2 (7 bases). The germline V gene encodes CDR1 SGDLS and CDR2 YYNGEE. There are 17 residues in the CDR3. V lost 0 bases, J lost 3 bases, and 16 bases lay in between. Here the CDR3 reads CASSVGGGGASYNEQFF. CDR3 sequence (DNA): TGTGCCAGCAGCGTAGGAGGAGGGGGGGCTAGCTACAATGAGCAGTTCTTC.

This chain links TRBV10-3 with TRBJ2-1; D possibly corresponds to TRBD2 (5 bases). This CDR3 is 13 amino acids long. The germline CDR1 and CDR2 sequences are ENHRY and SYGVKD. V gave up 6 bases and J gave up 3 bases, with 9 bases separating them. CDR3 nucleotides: TGTGCCATCAGGGGGAGAAACTACAATGAGCAGTTCTTC. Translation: CAIRGRNYNEQFF.

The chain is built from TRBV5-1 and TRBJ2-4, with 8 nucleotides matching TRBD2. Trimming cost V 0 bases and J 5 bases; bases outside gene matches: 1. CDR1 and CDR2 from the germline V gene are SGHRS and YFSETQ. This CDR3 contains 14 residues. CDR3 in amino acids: CASSLAGLENIQYF. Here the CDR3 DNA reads TGCGCCAGCAGCTTGGCGGGACTAGAAAACATTCAGTACTTC.

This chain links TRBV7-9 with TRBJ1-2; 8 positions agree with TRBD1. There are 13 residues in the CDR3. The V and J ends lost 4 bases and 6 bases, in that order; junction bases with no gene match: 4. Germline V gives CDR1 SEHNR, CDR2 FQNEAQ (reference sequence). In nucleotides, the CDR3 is TGTGCCAGCAGCTGGGGGACAGGTCATGGCTACACCTTC. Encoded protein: CASSWGTGHGYTF.

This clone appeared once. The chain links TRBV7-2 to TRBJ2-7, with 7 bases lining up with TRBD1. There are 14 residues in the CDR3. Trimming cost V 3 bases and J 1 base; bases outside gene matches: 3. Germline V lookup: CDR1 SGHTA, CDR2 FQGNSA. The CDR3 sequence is CASSLRGQSYEQYF. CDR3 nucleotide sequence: TGTGCCAGCAGCTTGAGGGGGCAGTCCTACGAGCAGTACTTC.

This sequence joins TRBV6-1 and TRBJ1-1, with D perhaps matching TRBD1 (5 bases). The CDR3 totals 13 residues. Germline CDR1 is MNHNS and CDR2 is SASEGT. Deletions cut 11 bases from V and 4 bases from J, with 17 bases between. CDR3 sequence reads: CAAMPRVGTEAFF. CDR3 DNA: TGTGCCGCTATGCCCAGGGTTGGCACTGAAGCTTTCTTT.

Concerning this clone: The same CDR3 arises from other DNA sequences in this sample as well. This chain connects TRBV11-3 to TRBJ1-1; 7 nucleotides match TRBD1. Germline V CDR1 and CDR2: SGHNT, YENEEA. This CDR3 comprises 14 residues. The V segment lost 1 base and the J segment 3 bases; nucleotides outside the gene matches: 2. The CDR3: CASSLGGTDTEAFF. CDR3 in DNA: TGTGCCAGCAGCTTAGGAGGGACAGACACTGAAGCTTTCTTT.

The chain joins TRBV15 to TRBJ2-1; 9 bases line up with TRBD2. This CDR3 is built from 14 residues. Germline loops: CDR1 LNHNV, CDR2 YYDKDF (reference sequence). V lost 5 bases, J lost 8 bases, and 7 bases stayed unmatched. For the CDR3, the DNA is TGTGCCACCAGCGCGGGGGGGGCTTTCTATGAGCAGTTCTTC. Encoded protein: CATSAGGAFYEQFF.

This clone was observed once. This CDR3 reads CSVRVRFFFSNQPQHF. CDR3 sequence (DNA): TGCAGCGTCCGCGTTCGGTTTTTCTTCAGCAATCAGCCCCAGCATTTT. This chain uses TRBV29-1 with TRBJ1-5; no clear D. The CDR3 is 16 amino acids. Germline assignment: CDR1 SQVTM and CDR2 ANQGSEA. Trimming stripped 6 bases from V and 1 base from J, with 19 bases between.

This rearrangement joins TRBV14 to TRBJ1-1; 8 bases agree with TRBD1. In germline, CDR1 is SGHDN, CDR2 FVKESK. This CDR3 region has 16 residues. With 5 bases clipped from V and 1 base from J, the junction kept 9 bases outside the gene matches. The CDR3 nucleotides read TGTGCCAGCAGCGCACAGGGGGAGGTGGAGAACACTGAAGCTTTCTTT. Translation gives CASSAQGEVENTEAFF.

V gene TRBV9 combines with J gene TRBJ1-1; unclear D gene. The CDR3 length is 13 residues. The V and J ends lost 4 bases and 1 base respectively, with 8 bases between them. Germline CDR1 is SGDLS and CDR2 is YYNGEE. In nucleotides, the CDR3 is TGTGCCAGCAGCCCCAGAGGGAACACTGAAGCTTTCTTT. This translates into CASSPRGNTEAFF.

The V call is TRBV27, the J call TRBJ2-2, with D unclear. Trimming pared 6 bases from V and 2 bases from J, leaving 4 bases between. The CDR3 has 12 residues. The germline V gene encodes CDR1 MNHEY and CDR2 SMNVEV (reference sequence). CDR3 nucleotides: TGTGCCAGCAGGACAAACACCGGGGAGCTGTTTTTT. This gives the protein CASRTNTGELFF.

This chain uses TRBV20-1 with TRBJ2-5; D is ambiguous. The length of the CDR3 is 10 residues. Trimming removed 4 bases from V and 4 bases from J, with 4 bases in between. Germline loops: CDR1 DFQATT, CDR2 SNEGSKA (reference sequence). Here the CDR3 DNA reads TGCAGTGCTATTCGAGAGACCCAGTACTTC. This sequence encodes CSAIRETQYF.

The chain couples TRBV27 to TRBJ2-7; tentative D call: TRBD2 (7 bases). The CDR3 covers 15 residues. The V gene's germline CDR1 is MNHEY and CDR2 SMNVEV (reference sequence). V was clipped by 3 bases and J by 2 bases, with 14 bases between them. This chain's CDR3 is CASSFTTGGAYEQYF. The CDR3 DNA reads TGTGCCAGCAGTTTTACCACGGGGGGCGCCTACGAGCAGTACTTC.

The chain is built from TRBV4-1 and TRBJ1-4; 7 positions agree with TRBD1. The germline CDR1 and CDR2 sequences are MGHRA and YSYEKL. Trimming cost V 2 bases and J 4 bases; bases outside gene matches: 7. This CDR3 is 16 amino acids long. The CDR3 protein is CASSQTPTGINEKLFF. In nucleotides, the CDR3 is TGCGCCAGCAGCCAAACGCCGACAGGGATTAATGAAAAACTGTTTTTT.